The 7 T cell receptor beta chains reported below all come from one sample, sequenced in a study of technical replicates of blood from several donors. The assay was immunoSEQ multiplex PCR, and TCRdb's table has in-frame clones only and misses some. There are approximately 87,000 clones in the sample; roughly 94% occur only once, and 0.25% to 0.3% lies in the top ten. Source material: T cells isolated from PBMCs. The source of these receptors is a human donor in good health.

The J gene is TRBJ1-3, the V gene TRBV2; no definite D call. The germline V and J ends were trimmed by 6 bases and 0 bases, with 15 bases remaining between them. Germline V lookup: CDR1 SNHLY, CDR2 FYNNEI. The CDR3 is 16 amino acids. The CDR3 loop reads CASRNEGTYSGNTIYF. As DNA, the CDR3 is TGTGCCAGCAGAAACGAGGGCACCTACTCTGGAAACACCATATATTTT.

The CDR3 DNA reads TGTGCCAGCAGTTGGACTAGTTCGGGCGAGCAGTACTTC. It specifies CASSWTSSGEQYF. The rearrangement uses TRBV6-5 and TRBJ2-7; 7 bases are a match to TRBD2. The CDR3 sequence is 13 residues long. Germline V CDR1 and CDR2: MNHEY, SVGAGI. The J segment lost 6 bases and the V segment lost 4 bases, leaving 6 bases of the junction unmatched.

The V gene is TRBV9, the J gene TRBJ2-3, with 11 nucleotides matching TRBD2. Germline V gene sequence: CDR1 SGDLS, CDR2 YYNGEE. V lost 4 bases, J lost 5 bases, and 6 bases stayed unmatched. This CDR3 is 15 amino acids long. The CDR3 bases are TGTGCCAGCAGCCCCCGACTAGCGGGATTAGATACGCAGTATTTT. Translated, it gives CASSPRLAGLDTQYF.

This rearrangement joins TRBV28 to TRBJ2-7; 8 nucleotides agree with TRBD2. Losses at the gene ends were 3 bases for V and 3 bases for J; bases not matched to a gene: 4. This CDR3 is 14 amino acids long. Germline V CDR1 and CDR2: MDHEN, SYDVKM. In DNA, the CDR3 is TGTGCCAGCAGTTTTACGCGGGAGGACTACGAGCAGTACTTC. Amino acid sequence: CASSFTREDYEQYF.

The chain carries TRBV7-9 and TRBJ1-5; 7 bases agree with TRBD1. The trim removed 5 bases at V and 3 bases at J, leaving 4 bases unmatched. Germline values: CDR1 SEHNR, CDR2 FQNEAQ (reference sequence). This CDR3 region has 14 residues. The DNA for the CDR3 is TGTGCCAGCAGCGTTGGGACAGACAATCAGCCCCAGCATTTT. Amino acid sequence: CASSVGTDNQPQHF.

This clone showed up just once. The V gene is TRBV5-1, the J gene TRBJ2-7, with a tentative D call TRBD1 (6 bases). The CDR3 is 14 amino acids. V was cut by 3 bases and J by 2 bases, with 12 bases left in between. CDR1 is SGHRS, CDR2 YFSETQ, per germline. CDR3 DNA sequence: TGCGCCAGCAGCTGGCGTGCAGGGGCCTACGAGCAGTACTTC. This sequence encodes CASSWRAGAYEQYF.

The chain couples TRBV7-6 to TRBJ1-2; 11 bases match TRBD1. Trimming cost V 1 base and J 5 bases; bases outside gene matches: 9. The CDR3 is 17 amino acids. Germline V CDR1 and CDR2: SGHVS, FNYEAQ. The CDR3 region is CASSLGSTGTGGYGYTF. CDR3 bases: TGTGCCAGCAGCTTAGGAAGTACCGGGACAGGGGGATATGGCTACACCTTC.